This TCR beta chain was identified in a study of technical replicates of blood from a handful of donors. Details on this clone: A junction end diverges from the germline sequence, so it may reflect a read error.

The CDR3 is 15 residues long. CDR1 and CDR2 (germline): MDHEN, SYDVKM. Assay used: immunoSEQ multiplex PCR; TCRdb lists only in-frame clones, some missing. The sample records 80,000 to 100,000 clones, about 96% being singletons. V and J are TRBV28 and TRBJ2-2, with 7 bases that match TRBD2. The sequence was collected from a human donor in good health. The sample comprised T cells isolated from PBMCs. CDR3 protein: CATSEWEGRTGELFF. CDR3 coding DNA: TGTGCCACCAGTGAATGGGAGGGCCGCACCGGGGAGCTGTTTTTT.